The present T cell receptor beta chain was sequenced within a study of early stage breast cancer tumors. Study in general: About 80% of the 16 invasive tumors were ER+, PR+ and HER2-. Findings of the study overall: Comparing each tissue with blood distinguished tumor from normal in 14 of 16 patients. Bulk DNA sequencing of unsorted cells missed chain pairing and markers.

Method: immunoSEQ multiplex PCR; TCRdb's copy keeps in-frame clones and lacks some. The sample holds roughly 13,000 clones, 79% seen once. Note on this clone: What it binds is unknown.

The CDR3 contains 17 residues. The ends were cut back, 4 bases at V and 4 bases at J, with 22 bases in the middle. CDR1 is SEHNR and CDR2 is FQNEAQ in the germline V gene (reference sequence). Sufficient DNA from normal breast often required roughly 90-310 mg tissue. The chain carries TRBV7-9 and TRBJ2-5; possibly TRBD1 for D (5 bases). The sequenced material came from normal breast tissue next to the tumor. The receptor comes from a person aged 45 to 60 with breast cancer. CDR3 sequence: CASSSRPGRVIPETQYF. The CDR3 DNA reads as TGTGCCAGCAGCTCCCGTCCGGGCAGGGTGATTCCAGAGACCCAGTACTTC. Looking up the rest from reference TRBV7-9 and TRBJ2-5 gives the full variable domain: DTGVSQNPRHKITKRGQNVTFRCDPISEHNRLYWYRQTLGQGPEFLTYFQNEAQLEKSRLLSDRFSAERPKGSFSTLEIQRTEQGDSAMYLCASSSRPGRVIPETQYFGPGTRLLVL.